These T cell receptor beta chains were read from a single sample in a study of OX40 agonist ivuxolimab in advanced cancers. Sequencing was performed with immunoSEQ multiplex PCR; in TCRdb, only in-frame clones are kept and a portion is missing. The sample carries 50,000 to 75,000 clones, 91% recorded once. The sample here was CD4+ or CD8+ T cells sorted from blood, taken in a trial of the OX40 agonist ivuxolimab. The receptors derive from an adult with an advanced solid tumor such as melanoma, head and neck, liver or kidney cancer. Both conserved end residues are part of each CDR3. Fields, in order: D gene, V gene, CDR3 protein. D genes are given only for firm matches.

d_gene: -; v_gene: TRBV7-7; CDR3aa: CASSQSSYNEQFF
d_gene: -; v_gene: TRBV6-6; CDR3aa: CASSYSQLAYTDTQYF
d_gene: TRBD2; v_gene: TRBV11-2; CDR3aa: CASSLGLAGATSTDTQYF
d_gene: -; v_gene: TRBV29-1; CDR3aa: CSVSGQSRGELFF
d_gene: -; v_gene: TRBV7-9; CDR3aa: CASSSGGDTDTQYF
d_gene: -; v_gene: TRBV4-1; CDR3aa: CASSEGSPYNEQFF
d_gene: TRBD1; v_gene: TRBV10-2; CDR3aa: CASSEVQGVGEQYF
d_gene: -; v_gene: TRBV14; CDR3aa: CASGTGPASYNEQFF
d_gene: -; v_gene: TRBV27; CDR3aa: CASSWPEDERNQPQHF
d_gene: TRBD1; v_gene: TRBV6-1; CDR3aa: CASSKAEGAYYGYTF
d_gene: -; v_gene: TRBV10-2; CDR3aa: CASSEPSAGANVLTF
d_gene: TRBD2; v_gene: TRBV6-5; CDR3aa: CASSYKSGGLPETQYF
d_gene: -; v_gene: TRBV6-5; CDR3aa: CASSYTNTEAFF
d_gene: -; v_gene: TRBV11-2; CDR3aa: CASSLGWGSDEQFF
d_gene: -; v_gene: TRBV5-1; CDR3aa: CASSPQQTPSSYEQYF
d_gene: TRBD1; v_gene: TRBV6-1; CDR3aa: CASSELARGFTDTQYF
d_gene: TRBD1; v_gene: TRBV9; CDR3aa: CASSAVGQGSNTEAFF
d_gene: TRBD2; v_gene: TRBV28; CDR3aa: CASSLVFSGDSYNEQFF
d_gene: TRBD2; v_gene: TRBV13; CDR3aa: CASSFGGSQYNEQFF
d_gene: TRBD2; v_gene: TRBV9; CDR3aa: CASSVGTGGPYNEQFF
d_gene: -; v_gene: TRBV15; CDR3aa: CATSTEGYNEQFF
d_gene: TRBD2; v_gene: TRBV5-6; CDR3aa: CASSFGTSVVNEQFF
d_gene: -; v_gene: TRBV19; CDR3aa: CASSFDGTYEQYF
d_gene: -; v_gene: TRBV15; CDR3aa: CATSSELQLLNYGYTF
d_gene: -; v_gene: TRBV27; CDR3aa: CASSLSIGAFYGYTF
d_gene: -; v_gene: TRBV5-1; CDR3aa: CASSLGFKGRLDYEQYF
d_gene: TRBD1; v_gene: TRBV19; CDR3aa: CASSIGTGTGELFF
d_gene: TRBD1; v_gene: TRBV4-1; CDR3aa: CASSRSTGISYEQYF
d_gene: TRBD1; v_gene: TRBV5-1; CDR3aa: CASSSSGTGSSPLHF
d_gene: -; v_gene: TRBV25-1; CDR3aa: CASSDGETQYF
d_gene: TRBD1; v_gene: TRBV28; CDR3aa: CASSFATGQPNNEQFF
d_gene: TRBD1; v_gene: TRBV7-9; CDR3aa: CASSSGTGTSGANVLTF
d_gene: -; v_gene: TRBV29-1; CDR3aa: CSVPGSGANVLTF
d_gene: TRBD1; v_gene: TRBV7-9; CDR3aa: CASRTGTVYNEQFF
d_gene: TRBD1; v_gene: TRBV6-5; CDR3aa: CASSYDRGLGTEAFF
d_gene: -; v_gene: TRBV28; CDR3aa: CASSFGRGDPEAFF
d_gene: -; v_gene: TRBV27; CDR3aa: CASSFLDRAYEQYF
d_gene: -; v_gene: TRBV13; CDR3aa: CASSLQGNEQYF
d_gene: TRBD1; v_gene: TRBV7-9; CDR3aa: CASSLGGTVALNYGYTF
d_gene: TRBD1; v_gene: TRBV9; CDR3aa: CASSVYPGQGQYF
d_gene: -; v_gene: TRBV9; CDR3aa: CASSPTGTQETRYF
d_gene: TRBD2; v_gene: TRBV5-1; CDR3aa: CASSGSGESTDTQYF
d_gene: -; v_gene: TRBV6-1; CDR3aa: CASSEGSWGTEAFF
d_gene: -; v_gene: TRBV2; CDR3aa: CASFSGPYEQYF
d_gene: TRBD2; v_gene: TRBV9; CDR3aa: CASSVLVWASGESSYNEQFF
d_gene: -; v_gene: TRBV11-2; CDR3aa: CASSLVQGSLLYTF
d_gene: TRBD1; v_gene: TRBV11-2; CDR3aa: CASSSRGIGTDTQYF
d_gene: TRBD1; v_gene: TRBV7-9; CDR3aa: CASSPRDREIQYF
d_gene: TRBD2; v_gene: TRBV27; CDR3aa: CASMGGTGGAYEQYF
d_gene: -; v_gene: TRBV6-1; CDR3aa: CASSVKRVTEETQYF
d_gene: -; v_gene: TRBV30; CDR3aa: CASGGNTEAFF
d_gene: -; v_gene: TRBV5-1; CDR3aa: CASSSRDSGANVLTF
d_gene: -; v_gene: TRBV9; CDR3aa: CASSVMGNQPQHF
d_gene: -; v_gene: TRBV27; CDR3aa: CASSFRGSYEQYF
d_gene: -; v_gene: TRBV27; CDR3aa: CASSLLGDPNYGYTF